This T cell receptor beta chain is drawn from a study of CDR3 diversity in severe acne. Each CDR3 protein gets one entry after TCRdb re-called the PCR reads with MiXCR. The sample shows over 85,000 distinct CDR3 sequences, about half of them seen only once. This clonotype was picked up a small number of times. Germline CDR1 is SGDLS and CDR2 is YYNGEE. This CDR3 is 12 amino acids long. Trimming pared 4 bases from V and 11 bases from J, leaving 15 bases between. J is TRBJ1-1 and V is TRBV9, with D tentatively TRBD1 (5 bases). This receptor was identified in a male donor with acne. The sample taken for sequencing was blood. The CDR3 reads CASSPSSRAAFF. The CDR3 DNA reads TGTGCCAGCAGCCCCTCGTCCAGGGCGGCTTTCTTT.